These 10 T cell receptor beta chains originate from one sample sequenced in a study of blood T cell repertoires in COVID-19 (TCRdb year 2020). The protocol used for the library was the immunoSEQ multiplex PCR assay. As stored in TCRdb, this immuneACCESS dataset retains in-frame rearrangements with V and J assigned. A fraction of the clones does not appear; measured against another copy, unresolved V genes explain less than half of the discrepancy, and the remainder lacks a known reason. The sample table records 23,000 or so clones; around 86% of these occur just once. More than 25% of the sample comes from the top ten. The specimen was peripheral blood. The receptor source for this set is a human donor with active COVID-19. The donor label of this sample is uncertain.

CDR3 in DNA: TGTGCCAGCAGCGGGACTTTCGGTGAGCAGTTCTTC. As protein: CASSGTFGEQFF. The rearrangement uses TRBV5-6 and TRBJ2-1; D might be TRBD2 (6 bases). This CDR3 spans 12 amino acids. V dropped 4 bases and J dropped 9 bases, with 11 bases sitting between them. CDR1 is SGHDT, CDR2 YYEEEE, per germline.

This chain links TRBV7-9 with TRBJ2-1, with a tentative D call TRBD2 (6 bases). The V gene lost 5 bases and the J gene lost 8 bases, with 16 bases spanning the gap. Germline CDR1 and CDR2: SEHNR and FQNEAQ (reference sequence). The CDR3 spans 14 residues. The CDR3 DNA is TGTGCCAGCAGCCCACTAACTAGCATCGATGAGCAGTTCTTC. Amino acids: CASSPLTSIDEQFF.

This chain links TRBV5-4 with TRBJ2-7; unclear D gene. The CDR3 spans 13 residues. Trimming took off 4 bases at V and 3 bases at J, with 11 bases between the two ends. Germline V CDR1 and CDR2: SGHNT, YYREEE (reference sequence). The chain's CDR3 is CASSPGSFYEQYF. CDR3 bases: TGTGCCAGCAGCCCCGGGTCATTCTACGAGCAGTACTTC.

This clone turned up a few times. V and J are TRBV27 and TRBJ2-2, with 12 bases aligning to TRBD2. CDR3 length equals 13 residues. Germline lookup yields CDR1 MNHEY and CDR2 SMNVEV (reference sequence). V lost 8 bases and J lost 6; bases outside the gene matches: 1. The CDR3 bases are TGTGCCAGCCGACTAGCGGGAGCCGGGGAGCTGTTTTTT. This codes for CASRLAGAGELFF.

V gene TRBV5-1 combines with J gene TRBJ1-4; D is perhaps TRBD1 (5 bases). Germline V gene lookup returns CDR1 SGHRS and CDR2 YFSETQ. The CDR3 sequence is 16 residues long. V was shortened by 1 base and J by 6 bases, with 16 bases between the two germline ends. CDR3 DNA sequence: TGCGCCAGCAGCTTGTTTGCAGGGCTTGAGGATGAAAAACTGTTTTTT. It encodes CASSLFAGLEDEKLFF.

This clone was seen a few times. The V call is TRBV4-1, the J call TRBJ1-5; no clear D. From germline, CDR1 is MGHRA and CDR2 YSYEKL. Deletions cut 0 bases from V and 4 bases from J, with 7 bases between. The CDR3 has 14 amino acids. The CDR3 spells CASSQDPSNQPQHF. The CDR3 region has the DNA TGCGCCAGCAGCCAAGACCCTTCTAATCAGCCCCAGCATTTT.

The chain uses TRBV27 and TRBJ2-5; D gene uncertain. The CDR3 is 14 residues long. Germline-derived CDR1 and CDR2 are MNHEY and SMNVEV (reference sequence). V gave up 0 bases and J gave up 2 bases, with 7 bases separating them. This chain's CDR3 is CASSLSPGQETQYF. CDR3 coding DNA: TGTGCCAGCAGTTTATCCCCAGGTCAAGAGACCCAGTACTTC.

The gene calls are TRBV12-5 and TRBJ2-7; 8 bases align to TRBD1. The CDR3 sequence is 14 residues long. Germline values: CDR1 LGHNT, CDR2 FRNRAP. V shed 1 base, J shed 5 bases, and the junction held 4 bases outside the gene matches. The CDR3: CASGLDGTGDEQYF. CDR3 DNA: TGTGCTAGTGGTTTGGACGGGACAGGTGACGAGCAGTACTTC.

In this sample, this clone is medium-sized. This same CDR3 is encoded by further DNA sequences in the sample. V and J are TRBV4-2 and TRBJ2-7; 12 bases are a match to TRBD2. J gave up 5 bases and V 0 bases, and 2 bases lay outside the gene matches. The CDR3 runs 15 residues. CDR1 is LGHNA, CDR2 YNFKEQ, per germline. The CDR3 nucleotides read TGTGCCAGCAGCCAAGACAGGACTAGCGGGAACGAGCAGTACTTC. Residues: CASSQDRTSGNEQYF.

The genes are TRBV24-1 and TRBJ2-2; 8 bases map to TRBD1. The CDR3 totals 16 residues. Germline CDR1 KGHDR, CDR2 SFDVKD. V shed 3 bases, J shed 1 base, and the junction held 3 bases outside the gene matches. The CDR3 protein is CATSDPGQGNTGELFF. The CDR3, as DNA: TGTGCCACCAGTGATCCCGGACAGGGGAACACCGGGGAGCTGTTTTTT.